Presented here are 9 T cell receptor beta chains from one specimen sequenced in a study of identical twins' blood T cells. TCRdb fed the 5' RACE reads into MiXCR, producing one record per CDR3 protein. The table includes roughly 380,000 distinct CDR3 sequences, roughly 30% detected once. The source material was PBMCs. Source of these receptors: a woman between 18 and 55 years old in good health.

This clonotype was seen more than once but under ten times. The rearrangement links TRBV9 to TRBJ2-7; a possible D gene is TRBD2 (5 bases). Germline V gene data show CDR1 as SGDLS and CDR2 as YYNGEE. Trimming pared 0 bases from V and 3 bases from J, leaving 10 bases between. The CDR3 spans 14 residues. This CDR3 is CASSVEGLGYEQYF. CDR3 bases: TGTGCCAGCAGCGTAGAAGGACTTGGCTACGAGCAGTACTTC. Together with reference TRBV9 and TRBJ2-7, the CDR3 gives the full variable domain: DSGVTQTPKHLITATGQRVTLRCSPRSGDLSVYWYQQSLDQGLQFLIQYYNGEERAKGNILERFSAQQFPDLHSELNLSSLELGDSALYFCASSVEGLGYEQYFGPGTRLTVT.

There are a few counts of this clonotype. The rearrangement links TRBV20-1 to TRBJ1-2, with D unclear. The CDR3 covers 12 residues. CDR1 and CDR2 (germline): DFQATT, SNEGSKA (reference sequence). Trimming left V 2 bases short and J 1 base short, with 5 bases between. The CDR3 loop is CSARSSNYGYTF. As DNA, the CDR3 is TGCAGTGCTAGAAGTAGTAACTATGGCTACACCTTC.

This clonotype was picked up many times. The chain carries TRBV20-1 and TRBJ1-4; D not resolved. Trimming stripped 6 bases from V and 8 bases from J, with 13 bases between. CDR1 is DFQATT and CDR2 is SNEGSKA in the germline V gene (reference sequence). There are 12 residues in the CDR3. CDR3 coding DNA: TGCAGTGCCAACACGGACGTAGAAAAACTGTTTTTT. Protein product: CSANTDVEKLFF.

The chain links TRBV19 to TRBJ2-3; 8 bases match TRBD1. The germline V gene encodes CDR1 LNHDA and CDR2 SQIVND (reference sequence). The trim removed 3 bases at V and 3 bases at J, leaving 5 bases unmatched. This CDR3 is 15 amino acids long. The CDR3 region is CASSIAGGRTDTQYF. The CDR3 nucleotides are TGTGCCAGTAGTATCGCAGGGGGCCGGACAGATACGCAGTATTTT.

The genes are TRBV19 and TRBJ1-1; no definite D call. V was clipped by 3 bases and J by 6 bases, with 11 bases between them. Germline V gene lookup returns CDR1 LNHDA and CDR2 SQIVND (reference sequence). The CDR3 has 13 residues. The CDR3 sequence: CASSIGPNAEAFF. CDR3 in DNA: TGTGCCAGTAGTATCGGGCCCAACGCTGAAGCTTTCTTT.

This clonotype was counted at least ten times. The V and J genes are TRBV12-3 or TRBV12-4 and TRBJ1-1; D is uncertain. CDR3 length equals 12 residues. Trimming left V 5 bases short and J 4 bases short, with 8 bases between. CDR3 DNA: TGTGCCAGCAGTACTCTGGGCACTGAAGCTTTCTTT. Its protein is CASSTLGTEAFF.

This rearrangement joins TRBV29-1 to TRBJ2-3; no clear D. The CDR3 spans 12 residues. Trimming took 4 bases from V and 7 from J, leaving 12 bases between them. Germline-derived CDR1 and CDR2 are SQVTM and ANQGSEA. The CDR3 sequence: CSVVASRNTQYF. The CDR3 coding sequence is TGCAGCGTTGTTGCTTCCCGAAATACGCAGTATTTT.

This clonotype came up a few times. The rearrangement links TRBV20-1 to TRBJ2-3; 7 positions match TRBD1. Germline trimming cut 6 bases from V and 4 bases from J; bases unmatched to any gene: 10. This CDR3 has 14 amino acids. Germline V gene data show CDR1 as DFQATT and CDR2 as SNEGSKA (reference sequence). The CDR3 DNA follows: TGCAGTGCCCCTGAGTCAGGGGGAGCAGATACGCAGTATTTT. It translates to CSAPESGGADTQYF.

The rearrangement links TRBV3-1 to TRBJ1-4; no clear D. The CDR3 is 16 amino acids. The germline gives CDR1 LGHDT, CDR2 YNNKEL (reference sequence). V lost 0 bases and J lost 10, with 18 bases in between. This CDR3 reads CASSQEGNGKRRKLFF. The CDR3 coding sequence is TGTGCCAGCAGCCAAGAAGGTAACGGTAAAAGAAGAAAACTGTTTTTT.